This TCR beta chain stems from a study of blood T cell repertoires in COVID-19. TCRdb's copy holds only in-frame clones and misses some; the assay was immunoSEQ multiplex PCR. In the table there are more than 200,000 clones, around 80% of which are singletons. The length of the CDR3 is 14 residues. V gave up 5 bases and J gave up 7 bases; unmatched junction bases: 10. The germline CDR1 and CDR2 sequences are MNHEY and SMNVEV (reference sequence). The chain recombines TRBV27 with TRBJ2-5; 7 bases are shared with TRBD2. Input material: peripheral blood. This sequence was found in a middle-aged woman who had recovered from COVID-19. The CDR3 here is CASSPDREVRTQYF. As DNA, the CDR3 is TGTGCCAGCAGTCCAGACCGGGAGGTCAGGACCCAGTACTTC.